This TCR beta chain was sequenced for a study of blood T cell repertoires in COVID-19. On the study more broadly: The United States, Italy and Spain were the sources of the acute and convalescent COVID-19 samples. Sources were T cells, B-cell-depleted T cells, or PBMCs; the material itself was cDNA or gDNA.

The table came from immunoSEQ multiplex PCR; TCRdb's copy has only in-frame clones and leaves some out. The sample yields 210,000 or so clones, around 80% seen once. The V segment lost 3 bases and the J segment 0 bases; nucleotides outside the gene matches: 7. Germline CDR1 and CDR2: LNHNV and YYDKDF (reference sequence). The CDR3 totals 17 residues. V is TRBV15 and J is TRBJ1-3; TRBD1 agrees at 8 bases. This clonotype was sampled from a woman of 80 years or more with active or convalescent COVID-19. The material sequenced was peripheral blood. The CDR3 coding sequence is TGTGCCACCAGCAGGGGAGGACAGGGTTCCTCTGGAAACACCATATATTTT. Encoded protein: CATSRGGQGSSGNTIYF.